This T cell receptor beta chain came from a study of cytomegalovirus exposure and HLA in healthy donors. Study results and limitations: Cytomegalovirus-associated status was assigned to more than 150 TCR beta chains.

Measured with immunoSEQ multiplex PCR; TCRdb has only the in-frame clones, and not every one. Of about 250,000 clones in the sample, around nine tenths were seen once. A note on this clone: Its antigen is unknown.

This clonotype was sampled from a man aged 18-30 years in good health and CMV-seronegative. Sequenced input: PBMCs.

The CDR3 loop is CASSGGQGNSPLHF. CDR3 sequence (DNA): TGTGCCAGCAGTGGGGGACAGGGGAATTCACCCCTCCACTTT. The chain is built from TRBV25-1 and TRBJ1-6; TRBD1 matches 10 bases. V dropped 4 bases and J dropped 7; count of bases not matched to a gene: 1. CDR3 length: 14 residues. Germline CDR1 and CDR2: MGHDK and SYGVNS.